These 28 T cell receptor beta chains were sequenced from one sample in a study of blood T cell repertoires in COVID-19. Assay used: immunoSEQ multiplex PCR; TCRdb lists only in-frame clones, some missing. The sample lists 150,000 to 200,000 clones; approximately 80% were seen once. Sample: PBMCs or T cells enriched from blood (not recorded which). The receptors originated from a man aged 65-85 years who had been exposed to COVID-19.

CDR3 sequence reads: CASSATGDLSYEQYF. In nucleotides, the CDR3 is TGTGCCAGCAGCGCAACGGGAGACCTATCCTACGAGCAGTACTTC. This chain links TRBV9 with TRBJ2-7; possibly TRBD2 for D (6 bases). Germline lookup yields CDR1 SGDLS and CDR2 YYNGEE. Trimming left V 3 bases short and J 1 base short, with 14 bases between. The CDR3 is 15 residues long. Based on the CDR3 plus reference TRBV9 and TRBJ2-7, the full variable domain is DSGVTQTPKHLITATGQRVTLRCSPRSGDLSVYWYQQSLDQGLQFLIQYYNGEERAKGNILERFSAQQFPDLHSELNLSSLELGDSALYFCASSATGDLSYEQYFGPGTRLTVT.

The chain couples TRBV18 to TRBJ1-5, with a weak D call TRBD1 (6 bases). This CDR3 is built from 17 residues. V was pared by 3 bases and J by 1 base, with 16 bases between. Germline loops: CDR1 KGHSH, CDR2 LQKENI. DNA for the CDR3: TGTGCCAGCTCACCGCTCCGGGACACCACAAGCAATCAGCCCCAGCATTTT. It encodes CASSPLRDTTSNQPQHF.

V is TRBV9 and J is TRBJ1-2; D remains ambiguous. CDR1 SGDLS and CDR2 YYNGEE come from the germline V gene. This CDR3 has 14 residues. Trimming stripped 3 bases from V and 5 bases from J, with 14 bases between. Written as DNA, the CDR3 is TGTGCCAGCAGCGGCCCCGAGGCTAGGTATGGCTACACCTTC. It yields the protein CASSGPEARYGYTF.

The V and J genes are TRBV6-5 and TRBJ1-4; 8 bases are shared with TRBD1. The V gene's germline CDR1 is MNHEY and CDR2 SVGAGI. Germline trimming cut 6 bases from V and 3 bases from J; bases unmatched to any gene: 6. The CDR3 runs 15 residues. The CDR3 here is CASSGQGKANEKLFF. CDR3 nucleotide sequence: TGTGCCAGCAGCGGACAGGGAAAGGCTAATGAAAAACTGTTTTTT.

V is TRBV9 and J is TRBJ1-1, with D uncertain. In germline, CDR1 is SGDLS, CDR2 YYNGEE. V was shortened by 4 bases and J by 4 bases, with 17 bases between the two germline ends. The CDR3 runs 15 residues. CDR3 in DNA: TGTGCCAGCAGCCCCTATTTTGGTAGGAGCACTGAAGCTTTCTTT. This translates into CASSPYFGRSTEAFF.

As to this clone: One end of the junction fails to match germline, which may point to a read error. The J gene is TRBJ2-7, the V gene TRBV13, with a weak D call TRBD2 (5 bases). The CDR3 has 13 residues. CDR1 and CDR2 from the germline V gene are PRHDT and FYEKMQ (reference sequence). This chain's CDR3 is CASSLGTGYAQYF. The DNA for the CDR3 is TGTGCCAGCAGCTTAGGGACGGGGTACGCGCAGTACTTC.

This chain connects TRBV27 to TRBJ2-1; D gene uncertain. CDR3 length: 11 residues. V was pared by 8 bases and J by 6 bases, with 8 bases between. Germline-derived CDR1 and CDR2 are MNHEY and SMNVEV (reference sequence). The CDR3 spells CASAQINEQFF. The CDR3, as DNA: TGTGCCAGCGCCCAGATCAATGAGCAGTTCTTC.

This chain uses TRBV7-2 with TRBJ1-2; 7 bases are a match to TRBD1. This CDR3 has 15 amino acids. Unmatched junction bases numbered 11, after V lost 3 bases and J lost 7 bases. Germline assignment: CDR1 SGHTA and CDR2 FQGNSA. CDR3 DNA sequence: TGTGCCAGCAGCTTGGGGAACACAGGGGAAAGTGGCTACACCTTC. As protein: CASSLGNTGESGYTF.

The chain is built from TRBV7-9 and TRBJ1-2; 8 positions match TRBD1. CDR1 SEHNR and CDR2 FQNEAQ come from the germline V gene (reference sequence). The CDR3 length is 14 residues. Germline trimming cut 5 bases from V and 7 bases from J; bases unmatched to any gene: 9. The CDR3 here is CASSPPRQGTGYTF. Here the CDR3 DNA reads TGTGCCAGCAGCCCTCCTAGACAGGGGACTGGCTACACCTTC. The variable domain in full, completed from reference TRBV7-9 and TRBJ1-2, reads DTGVSQNPRHKITKRGQNVTFRCDPISEHNRLYWYRQTLGQGPEFLTYFQNEAQLEKSRLLSDRFSAERPKGSFSTLEIQRTEQGDSAMYLCASSPPRQGTGYTFGSGTRLTVV.

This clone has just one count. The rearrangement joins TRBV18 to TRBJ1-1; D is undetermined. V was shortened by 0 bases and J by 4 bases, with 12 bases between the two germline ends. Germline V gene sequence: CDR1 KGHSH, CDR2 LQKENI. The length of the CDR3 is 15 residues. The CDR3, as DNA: TGTGCCAGCTCACCACCGGGTCCAACGGGCACTGAAGCTTTCTTT. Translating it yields CASSPPGPTGTEAFF. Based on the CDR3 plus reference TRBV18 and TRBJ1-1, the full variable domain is NAGVMQNPRHLVRRRGQEARLRCSPMKGHSHVYWYRQLPEEGLKFMVYLQKENIIDESGMPKERFSAEFPKEGPSILRIQQVVRGDSAAYFCASSPPGPTGTEAFFGQGTRLTVV.

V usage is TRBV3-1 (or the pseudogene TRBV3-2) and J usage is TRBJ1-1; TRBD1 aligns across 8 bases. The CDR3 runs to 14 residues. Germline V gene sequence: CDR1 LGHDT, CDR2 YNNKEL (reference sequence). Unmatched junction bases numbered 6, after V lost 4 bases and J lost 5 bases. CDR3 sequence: CASSPGGAGTEAFF. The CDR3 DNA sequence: TGTGCCAGCAGCCCAGGGGGCGCGGGGACTGAAGCTTTCTTT.

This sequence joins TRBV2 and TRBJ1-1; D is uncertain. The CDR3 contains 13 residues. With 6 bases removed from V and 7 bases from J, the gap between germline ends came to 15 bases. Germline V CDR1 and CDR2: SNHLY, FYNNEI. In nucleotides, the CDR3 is TGTGCCAGCAGCGGGAGAGAGGGTATTGAAGCTTTCTTT. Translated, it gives CASSGREGIEAFF.

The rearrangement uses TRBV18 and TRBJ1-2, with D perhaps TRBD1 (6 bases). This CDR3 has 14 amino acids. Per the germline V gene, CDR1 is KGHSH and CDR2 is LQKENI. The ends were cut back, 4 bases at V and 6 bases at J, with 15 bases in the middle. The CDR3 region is CASSHINRDDGYTF. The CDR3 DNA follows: TGTGCCAGCTCACACATAAACAGGGATGATGGCTACACCTTC.

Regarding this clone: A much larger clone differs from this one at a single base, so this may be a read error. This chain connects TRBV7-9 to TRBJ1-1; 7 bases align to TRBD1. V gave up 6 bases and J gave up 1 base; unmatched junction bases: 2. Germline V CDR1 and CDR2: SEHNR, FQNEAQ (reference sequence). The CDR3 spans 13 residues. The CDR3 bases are TGTGCCAGCAGGTGGACAGGGAACACTGAAGCTTTCTTT. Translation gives CASRWTGNTEAFF.

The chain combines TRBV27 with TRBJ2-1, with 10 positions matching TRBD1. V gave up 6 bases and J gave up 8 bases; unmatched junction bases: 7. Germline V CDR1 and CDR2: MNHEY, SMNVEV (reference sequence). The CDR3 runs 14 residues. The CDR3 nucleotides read TGTGCCAGCAGGAGACAGGGGGCTTGGGATGAGCAGTTCTTC. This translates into CASRRQGAWDEQFF.

The CDR3 nucleotides are TGTGCCAGCAGCCAACGAACTAGCGGGTGGGGACATGAGCAGTTCTTC. This gives the protein CASSQRTSGWGHEQFF. This chain uses TRBV14 with TRBJ2-1, with 9 bases that match TRBD2. V was clipped by 2 bases and J by 8 bases; unmatched bases: 10. Germline loops: CDR1 SGHDN, CDR2 FVKESK. The length of the CDR3 is 16 residues.

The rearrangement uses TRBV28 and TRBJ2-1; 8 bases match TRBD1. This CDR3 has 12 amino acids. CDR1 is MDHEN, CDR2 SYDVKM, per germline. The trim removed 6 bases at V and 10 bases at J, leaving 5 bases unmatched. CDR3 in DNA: TGTGCCAGCAGGGACAGGGAGCGGGAGCAGTTCTTC. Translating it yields CASRDREREQFF.

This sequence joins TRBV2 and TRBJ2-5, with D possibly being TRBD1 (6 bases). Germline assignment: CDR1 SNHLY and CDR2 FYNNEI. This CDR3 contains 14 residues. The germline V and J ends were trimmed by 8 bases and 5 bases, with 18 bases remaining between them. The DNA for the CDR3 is TGTGCCAGCGGAAGGGCAGGGGTGAGGGAGACCCAGTACTTC. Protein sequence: CASGRAGVRETQYF.

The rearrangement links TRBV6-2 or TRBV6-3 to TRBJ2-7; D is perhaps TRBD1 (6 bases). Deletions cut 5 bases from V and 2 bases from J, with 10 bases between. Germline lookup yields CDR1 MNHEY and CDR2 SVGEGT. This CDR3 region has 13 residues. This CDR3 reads CASSQDSTYEQYF. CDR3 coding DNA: TGTGCCAGCAGTCAGGACAGCACCTACGAGCAGTACTTC.

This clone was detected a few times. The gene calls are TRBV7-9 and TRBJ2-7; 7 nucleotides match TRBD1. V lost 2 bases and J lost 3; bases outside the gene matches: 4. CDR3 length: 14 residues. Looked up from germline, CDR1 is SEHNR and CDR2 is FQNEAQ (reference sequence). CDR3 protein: CASSLSPGGYEQYF. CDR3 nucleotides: TGTGCCAGCAGCTTATCCCCAGGGGGCTACGAGCAGTACTTC.

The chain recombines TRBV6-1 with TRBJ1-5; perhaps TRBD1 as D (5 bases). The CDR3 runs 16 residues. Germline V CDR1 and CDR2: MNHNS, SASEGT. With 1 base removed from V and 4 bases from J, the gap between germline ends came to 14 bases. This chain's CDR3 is CASSEVGQGGNQPQHF. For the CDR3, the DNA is TGTGCCAGCAGTGAAGTAGGGCAGGGTGGGAATCAGCCCCAGCATTTT.

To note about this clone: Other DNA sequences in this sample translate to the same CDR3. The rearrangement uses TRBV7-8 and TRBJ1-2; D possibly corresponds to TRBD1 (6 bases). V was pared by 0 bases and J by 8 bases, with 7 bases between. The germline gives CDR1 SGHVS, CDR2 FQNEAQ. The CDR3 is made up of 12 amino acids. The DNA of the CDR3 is TGTGCCAGCAGCTTAGCGACAGGCGGCTACACCTTC. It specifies CASSLATGGYTF.

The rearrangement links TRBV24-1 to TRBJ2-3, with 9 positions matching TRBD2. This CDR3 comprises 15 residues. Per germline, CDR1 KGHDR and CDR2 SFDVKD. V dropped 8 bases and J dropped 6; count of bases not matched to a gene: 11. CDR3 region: CATTASGTGLDTQYF. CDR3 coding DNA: TGTGCCACCACCGCTAGCGGGACGGGGTTGGATACGCAGTATTTT.

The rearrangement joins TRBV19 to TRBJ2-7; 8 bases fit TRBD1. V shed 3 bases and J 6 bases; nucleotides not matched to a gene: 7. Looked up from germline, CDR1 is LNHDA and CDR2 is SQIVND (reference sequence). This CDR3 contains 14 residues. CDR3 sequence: CASSISGQGAEQYF. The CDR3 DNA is TGTGCCAGTAGTATCAGTGGACAGGGAGCCGAGCAGTACTTC. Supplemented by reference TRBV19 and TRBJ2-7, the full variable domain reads DGGITQSPKYLFRKEGQNVTLSCEQNLNHDAMYWYRQDPGQGLRLIYYSQIVNDFQKGDIAEGYSVSREKKESFPLTVTSAQKNPTAFYLCASSISGQGAEQYFGPGTRLTVT.

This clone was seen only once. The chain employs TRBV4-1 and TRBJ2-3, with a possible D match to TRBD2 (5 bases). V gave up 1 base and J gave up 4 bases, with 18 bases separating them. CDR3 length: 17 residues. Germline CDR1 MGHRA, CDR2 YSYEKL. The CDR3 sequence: CASSQGPFRRGPDTQYF. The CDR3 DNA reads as TGCGCCAGCAGCCAAGGTCCCTTTCGACGAGGGCCAGATACGCAGTATTTT.

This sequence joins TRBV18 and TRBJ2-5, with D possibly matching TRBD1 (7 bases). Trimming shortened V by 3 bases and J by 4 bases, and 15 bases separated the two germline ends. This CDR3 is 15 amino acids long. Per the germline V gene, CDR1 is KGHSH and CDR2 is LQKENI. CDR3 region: CASSPSQGGAETQYF. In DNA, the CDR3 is TGTGCCAGCTCACCGTCGCAGGGGGGCGCAGAGACCCAGTACTTC.

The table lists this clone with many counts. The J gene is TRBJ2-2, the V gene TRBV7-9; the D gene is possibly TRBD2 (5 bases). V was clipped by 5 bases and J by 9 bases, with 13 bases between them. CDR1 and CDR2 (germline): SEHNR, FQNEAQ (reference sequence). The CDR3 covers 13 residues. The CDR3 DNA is TGTGCCAGCAGCCCCGGACTGTCCCGGGAGCTGTTTTTT. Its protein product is CASSPGLSRELFF.

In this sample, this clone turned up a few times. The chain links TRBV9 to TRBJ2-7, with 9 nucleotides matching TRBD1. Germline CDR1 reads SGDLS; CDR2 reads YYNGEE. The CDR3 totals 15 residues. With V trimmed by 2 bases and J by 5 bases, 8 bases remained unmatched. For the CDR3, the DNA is TGTGCCAGCAGCGTCCGGGACAGGGACTTTGACGAGCAGTACTTC. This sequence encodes CASSVRDRDFDEQYF.